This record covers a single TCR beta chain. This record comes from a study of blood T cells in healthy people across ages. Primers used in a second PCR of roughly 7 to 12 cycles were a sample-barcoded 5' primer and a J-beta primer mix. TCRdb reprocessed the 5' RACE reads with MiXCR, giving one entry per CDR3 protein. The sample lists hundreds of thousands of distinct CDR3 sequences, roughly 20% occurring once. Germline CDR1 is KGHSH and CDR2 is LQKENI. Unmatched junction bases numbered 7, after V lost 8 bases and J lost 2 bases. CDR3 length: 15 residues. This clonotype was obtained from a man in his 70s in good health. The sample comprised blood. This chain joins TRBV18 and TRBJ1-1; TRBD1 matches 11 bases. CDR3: CASTGQGALNTEAFF. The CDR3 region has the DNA TGTGCCAGCACCGGACAGGGGGCCCTAAACACTGAAGCTTTCTTT.